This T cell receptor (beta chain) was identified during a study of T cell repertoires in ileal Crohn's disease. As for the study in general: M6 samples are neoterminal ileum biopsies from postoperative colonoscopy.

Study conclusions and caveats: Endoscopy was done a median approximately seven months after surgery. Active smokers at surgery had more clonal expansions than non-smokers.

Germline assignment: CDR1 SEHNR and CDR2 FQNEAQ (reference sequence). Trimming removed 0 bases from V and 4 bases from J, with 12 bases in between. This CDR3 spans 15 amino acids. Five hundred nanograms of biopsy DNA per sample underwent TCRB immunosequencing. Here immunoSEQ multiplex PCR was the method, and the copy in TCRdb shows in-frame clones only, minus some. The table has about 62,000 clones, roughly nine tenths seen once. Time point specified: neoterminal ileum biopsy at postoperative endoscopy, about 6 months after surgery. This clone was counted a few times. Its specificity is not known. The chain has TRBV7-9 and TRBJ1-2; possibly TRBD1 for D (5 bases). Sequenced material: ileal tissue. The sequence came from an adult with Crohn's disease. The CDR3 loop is CASSLAVGEGYGYTF. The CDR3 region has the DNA TGTGCCAGCAGCTTAGCTGTAGGGGAAGGCTATGGCTACACCTTC.